Listed below are T cell receptor beta chains from one sample, sequenced in a study of T cells in localized non-small cell lung cancer. Produced via immunoSEQ multiplex PCR; TCRdb's table is partial and in-frame only. In the table there are approximately 28,000 clones, approximately 90% of which are singletons. The material sequenced was peripheral blood, taken before any cancer treatment. These receptors were collected from a female donor of 60 years or more with stage I lung adenocarcinoma. The CDR3 runs from the conserved cysteine through the conserved F or W. The D gene is left open where the match is weak. Not all rows give a size; the values are once, few, many and, for expanded clones, a class.

V: TRBV28; J: TRBJ2-7; size: -; D: -; CDR3: CASSLQGSVLKQYF; DNA: TGTGCCAGCAGTTTACAAGGTAGCGTGCTTAAGCAGTACTTC
V: TRBV6-5; J: TRBJ2-1; size: -; D: -; CDR3: CASSYGYAYNEQFF; DNA: TGTGCCAGCAGTTACGGGTACGCCTACAATGAGCAGTTCTTC
V: TRBV7-9; J: TRBJ2-3; size: -; D: -; CDR3: CASSVGSFRTDTQYF; DNA: TGTGCCAGCAGCGTAGGGTCCTTCAGGACAGATACGCAGTATTTT
V: TRBV5-1; J: TRBJ2-7; size: -; D: TRBD1; CDR3: CASSLGQGAEYF; DNA: TGCGCCAGCAGCTTGGGGCAGGGGGCCGAGTACTTC
V: TRBV7-2; J: TRBJ2-3; size: -; D: -; CDR3: CASSTEGGDTQYF; DNA: TGTGCCAGCAGCACCGAGGGGGGGGATACGCAGTATTTT
V: TRBV6-1; J: TRBJ2-7; size: -; D: -; CDR3: CASSVMAGEQYF; DNA: TGTGCCAGCAGTGTTATGGCCGGCGAGCAGTACTTC
V: TRBV18; J: TRBJ1-1; size: -; D: -; CDR3: CASSYRPDTEAFF; DNA: TGTGCCAGCTCCTATCGGCCGGACACTGAAGCTTTCTTT
V: TRBV7-9; J: TRBJ2-2; size: -; D: -; CDR3: CASSLAQGHGELFF; DNA: TGTGCCAGCAGCTTAGCCCAGGGGCACGGGGAGCTGTTTTTT
V: TRBV5-1; J: TRBJ2-5; size: once; D: TRBD2; CDR3: CASSYGGAQETQYF; DNA: TGCGCCAGCTCATACGGGGGGGCCCAAGAGACCCAGTACTTC
V: TRBV5-1; J: TRBJ2-1; size: -; D: TRBD1; CDR3: CASSLGGTAPYNEQFF; DNA: TGCGCCAGCAGCTTGGGGGGGACAGCCCCCTACAATGAGCAGTTCTTC
V: TRBV19; J: TRBJ2-7; size: -; D: -; CDR3: CASRQYSGLHEQYF; DNA: TGTGCCAGTAGGCAATACTCCGGACTCCACGAGCAGTACTTC
V: TRBV5-1; J: TRBJ1-1; size: -; D: -; CDR3: CASSLLGDTEAFF; DNA: TGCGCCAGCAGCCTCCTAGGAGACACTGAAGCTTTCTTT
V: TRBV30; J: TRBJ1-2; size: -; D: -; CDR3: CAWSRGSPNGYTF; DNA: TGTGCCTGGAGTCGGGGATCGCCCAATGGCTACACCTTC
V: TRBV11-2; J: TRBJ2-5; size: -; D: TRBD2; CDR3: CASSFSTGGGETQYF; DNA: TGTGCCAGCAGCTTCTCGACCGGGGGGGGAGAGACCCAGTACTTC
V: TRBV10-1; J: TRBJ2-4; size: -; D: -; CDR3: CASSDRWVKNIQYF; DNA: TGCGCCAGCAGTGATAGGTGGGTTAAAAACATTCAGTACTTC
V: TRBV7-2; J: TRBJ1-3; size: once; D: TRBD1; CDR3: CASSLTGTAFGNTIYF; DNA: TGTGCCAGCAGCTTAACCGGGACAGCGTTTGGAAACACCATATATTTT
V: TRBV7-9; J: TRBJ2-5; size: -; D: -; CDR3: CASSYPGRHQETQYF; DNA: TGTGCCAGCAGCTACCCGGGACGGCACCAAGAGACCCAGTACTTC
V: TRBV28; J: TRBJ1-3; size: -; D: -; CDR3: CASSLSGPRIGTIYF; DNA: TGTGCCAGCAGTCTCTCCGGCCCAAGAATTGGGACCATATATTTT
V: TRBV29-1; J: TRBJ1-5; size: -; D: -; CDR3: CSVSKDPEQPQHF; DNA: TGCAGCGTCTCTAAGGACCCAGAACAGCCCCAGCATTTT
V: TRBV4-1; J: TRBJ2-1; size: -; D: TRBD1; CDR3: CASRNLAGTVTDEQFF; DNA: TGCGCCAGCAGAAACTTAGCCGGGACAGTGACCGATGAGCAGTTCTTC
V: TRBV5-6; J: TRBJ1-2; size: once; D: -; CDR3: CASSLGNSNYGYTF; DNA: TGTGCCAGCAGCTTGGGCAATTCTAACTATGGCTACACCTTC
V: TRBV27; J: TRBJ2-3; size: -; D: -; CDR3: CASSLTPSDTQYF; DNA: TGTGCCAGCAGTTTAACTCCTTCAGATACGCAGTATTTT
V: TRBV2; J: TRBJ1-1; size: -; D: TRBD1; CDR3: CASSVGQITEAFF; DNA: TGTGCCAGCAGCGTGGGACAGATCACTGAAGCTTTCTTT
V: TRBV5-8; J: TRBJ1-4; size: -; D: TRBD1; CDR3: CASSVTGSTNEKLFF; DNA: TGTGCCAGCAGCGTGACAGGGTCCACTAATGAAAAACTGTTTTTT
V: TRBV15; J: TRBJ2-6; size: -; D: TRBD1; CDR3: CATSRDWQGAAGANVLTF; DNA: TGTGCCACCAGCAGAGATTGGCAGGGGGCTGCTGGGGCCAACGTCCTGACTTTC
V: TRBV10-3; J: TRBJ2-7; size: -; D: -; CDR3: CAISAYSNGATTTPYEQYF; DNA: TGTGCCATCAGTGCCTACTCCAACGGGGCCACTACCACACCGTACGAGCAGTACTTC
V: TRBV7-9; J: TRBJ1-6; size: -; D: TRBD1; CDR3: CASSERGREVYSPLHF; DNA: TGTGCCAGCAGCGAGAGGGGGCGGGAAGTCTATTCACCCCTCCACTTT
V: TRBV7-2; J: TRBJ1-1; size: -; D: -; CDR3: CASSFTSNTEAFF; DNA: TGTGCCAGCAGCTTTACCTCGAACACTGAAGCTTTCTTT
V: TRBV27; J: TRBJ2-5; size: once; D: TRBD2; CDR3: CASSLEAGVGETQYF; DNA: TGTGCCAGCAGCCTAGAAGCGGGAGTAGGAGAGACCCAGTACTTC
V: TRBV28; J: TRBJ1-5; size: few; D: TRBD1; CDR3: CASSPTGGRFNQPQHF; DNA: TGTGCCAGCAGTCCAACAGGGGGTCGTTTCAATCAGCCCCAGCATTTT
V: TRBV11-2; J: TRBJ2-1; size: -; D: -; CDR3: CASSSTGSTYNEQFF; DNA: TGTGCCAGCAGCTCAACAGGGAGTACCTACAATGAGCAGTTCTTC
V: TRBV2; J: TRBJ1-1; size: once; D: TRBD1; CDR3: CASSKTGEYTEAFF; DNA: TGTGCCAGCAGTAAGACAGGGGAATACACTGAAGCTTTCTTT
V: TRBV7-2; J: TRBJ1-1; size: -; D: -; CDR3: CASSPKRGSSLRWTEAFF; DNA: TGTGCCAGCAGCCCAAAGAGGGGAAGCTCCCTGAGATGGACTGAAGCTTTCTTT
V: TRBV5-4; J: TRBJ1-2; size: -; D: -; CDR3: CASSLDPGTADYGYTF; DNA: TGTGCCAGCAGCTTGGATCCGGGTACAGCGGACTATGGCTACACCTTC
V: TRBV9; J: TRBJ2-1; size: -; D: TRBD2; CDR3: CASSGGLAGASLTEQFF; DNA: TGTGCCAGCAGCGGGGGACTAGCGGGGGCGTCGCTGACAGAGCAGTTCTTC
V: TRBV19; J: TRBJ1-4; size: once; D: TRBD1; CDR3: CASKEGQGRATNEKLFF; DNA: TGTGCCAGTAAGGAGGGACAGGGACGAGCAACTAATGAAAAACTGTTTTTT
V: TRBV5-6; J: TRBJ1-2; size: once; D: -; CDR3: CASSFGQEDYGYTF; DNA: TGTGCCAGCAGCTTTGGGCAGGAGGACTATGGCTACACCTTC
V: TRBV25-1; J: TRBJ1-1; size: -; D: TRBD1; CDR3: CASSELDRAFTGTEAFF; DNA: TGTGCCAGCAGTGAATTGGACAGGGCCTTTACGGGCACTGAAGCTTTCTTT
V: TRBV7-9; J: TRBJ2-3; size: once; D: -; CDR3: CASSPTTRRAGTDTQYF; DNA: TGTGCCAGCAGCCCCACTACTCGGCGGGCCGGCACAGATACGCAGTATTTT
V: TRBV6-5; J: TRBJ2-7; size: -; D: -; CDR3: CASSYEYEQYF; DNA: TGTGCCAGCAGTTACGAATACGAGCAGTACTTC
V: TRBV5-1; J: TRBJ2-1; size: once; D: -; CDR3: CASSLVPGAHNEQFF; DNA: TGCGCCAGCAGCTTGGTACCTGGGGCCCACAATGAGCAGTTCTTC
V: TRBV30; J: TRBJ2-3; size: -; D: -; CDR3: CAWSALGPTQYF; DNA: TGTGCCTGGAGCGCACTAGGCCCTACGCAGTATTTT
V: TRBV11-1; J: TRBJ2-6; size: -; D: -; CDR3: CASTSPAPGANVLTF; DNA: TGTGCCAGCACCTCTCCAGCCCCCGGGGCCAACGTCCTGACTTTC
V: TRBV19; J: TRBJ2-4; size: -; D: TRBD1; CDR3: CASRKRQGTKNIQYF; DNA: TGTGCCAGTAGAAAAAGACAGGGGACCAAAAACATTCAGTACTTC
V: TRBV9; J: TRBJ1-4; size: -; D: -; CDR3: CASSVASSSIEKLFF; DNA: TGTGCCAGCAGCGTAGCTTCTTCCTCGATCGAAAAACTGTTTTTT
V: TRBV27; J: TRBJ2-1; size: -; D: -; CDR3: CASSLFPDLYNEQFF; DNA: TGTGCCAGCAGTTTATTTCCGGACCTCTACAATGAGCAGTTCTTC
V: TRBV6-1; J: TRBJ1-2; size: -; D: -; CDR3: CASSEYARTVDGYTF; DNA: TGTGCCAGCAGTGAATACGCTAGGACCGTGGATGGCTACACCTTC
V: TRBV7-9; J: TRBJ2-3; size: -; D: -; CDR3: CASSLGGASTDTQYF; DNA: TGTGCCAGCAGCTTAGGGGGGGCTAGCACAGATACGCAGTATTTT
V: TRBV7-6; J: TRBJ2-7; size: -; D: TRBD2; CDR3: CASSPGAGLAEVGYEQYF; DNA: TGTGCCAGCAGCCCGGGGGCGGGACTAGCGGAAGTGGGATACGAGCAGTACTTC
V: TRBV18; J: TRBJ2-7; size: -; D: -; CDR3: CASSPSLTYEQYF; DNA: TGTGCCAGCTCACCCTCACTCACCTACGAGCAGTACTTC
V: TRBV7-3; J: TRBJ1-1; size: -; D: -; CDR3: CASSQTGALNTEAFF; DNA: TGTGCCAGCAGCCAGACCGGGGCCCTGAACACTGAAGCTTTCTTT
V: TRBV4-2; J: TRBJ2-7; size: once; D: -; CDR3: CASSLSGGSLYEQYF; DNA: TGTGCCAGCAGCCTCAGCGGCGGTTCCCTCTACGAGCAGTACTTC
V: TRBV19; J: TRBJ1-1; size: -; D: -; CDR3: CASSIWGMNTEAFF; DNA: TGTGCCAGTAGTATCTGGGGCATGAACACTGAAGCTTTCTTT